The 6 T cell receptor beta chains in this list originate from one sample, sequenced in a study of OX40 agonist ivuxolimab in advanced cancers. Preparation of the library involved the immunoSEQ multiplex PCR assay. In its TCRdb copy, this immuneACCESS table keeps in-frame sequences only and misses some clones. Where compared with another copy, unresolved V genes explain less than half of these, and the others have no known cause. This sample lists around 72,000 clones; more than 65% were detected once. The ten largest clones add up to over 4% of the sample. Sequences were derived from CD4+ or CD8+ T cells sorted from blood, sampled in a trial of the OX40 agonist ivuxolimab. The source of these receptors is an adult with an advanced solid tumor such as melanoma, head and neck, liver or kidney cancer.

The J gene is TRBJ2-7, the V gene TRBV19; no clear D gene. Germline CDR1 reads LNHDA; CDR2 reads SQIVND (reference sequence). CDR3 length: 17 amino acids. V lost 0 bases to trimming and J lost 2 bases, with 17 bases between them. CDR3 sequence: CASSIDGRTGATYEQYF. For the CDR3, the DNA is TGTGCCAGTAGTATAGATGGTAGGACGGGCGCAACCTACGAGCAGTACTTC.

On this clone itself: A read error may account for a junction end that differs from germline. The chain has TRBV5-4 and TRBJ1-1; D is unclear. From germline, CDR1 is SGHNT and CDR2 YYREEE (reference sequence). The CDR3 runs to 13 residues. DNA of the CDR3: TGTGCCGGCAGCTTGGGTCTCAACACTGAAGCTTTCTTT. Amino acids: CAGSLGLNTEAFF.

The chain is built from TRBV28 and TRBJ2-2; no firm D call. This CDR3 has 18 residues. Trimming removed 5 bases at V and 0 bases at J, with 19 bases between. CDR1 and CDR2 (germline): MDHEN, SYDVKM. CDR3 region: CASSPFPNTYPNTGELFF. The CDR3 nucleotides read TGTGCCAGCAGTCCTTTCCCCAACACATACCCGAACACCGGGGAGCTGTTTTTT.

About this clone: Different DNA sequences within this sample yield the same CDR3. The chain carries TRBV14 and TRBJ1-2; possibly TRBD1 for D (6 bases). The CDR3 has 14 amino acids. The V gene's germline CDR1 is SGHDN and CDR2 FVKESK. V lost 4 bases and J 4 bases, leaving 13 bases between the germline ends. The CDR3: CASSRDTKGYGYTF. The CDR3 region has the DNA TGTGCCAGCAGCCGGGACACCAAGGGCTATGGCTACACCTTC.

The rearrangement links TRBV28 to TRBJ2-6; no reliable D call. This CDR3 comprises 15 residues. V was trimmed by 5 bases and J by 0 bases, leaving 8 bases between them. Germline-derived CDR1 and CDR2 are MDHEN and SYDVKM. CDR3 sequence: CASSDYSSGANVLTF. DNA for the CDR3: TGTGCCAGCAGTGATTACAGCTCTGGGGCCAACGTCCTGACTTTC.

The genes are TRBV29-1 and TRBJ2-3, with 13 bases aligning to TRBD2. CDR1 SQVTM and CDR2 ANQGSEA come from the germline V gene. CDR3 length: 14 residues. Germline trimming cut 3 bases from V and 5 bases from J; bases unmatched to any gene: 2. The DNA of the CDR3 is TGCAGCGTTGAGGGACTAGCGGGGAGAGATACGCAGTATTTT. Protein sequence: CSVEGLAGRDTQYF.